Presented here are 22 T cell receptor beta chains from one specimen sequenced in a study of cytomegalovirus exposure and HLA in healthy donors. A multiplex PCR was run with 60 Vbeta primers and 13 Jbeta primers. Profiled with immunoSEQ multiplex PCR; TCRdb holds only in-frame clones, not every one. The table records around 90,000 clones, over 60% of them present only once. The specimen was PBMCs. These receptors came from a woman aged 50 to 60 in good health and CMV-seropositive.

The CDR3 loop reads CASSPGMNTEAFF. In DNA, the CDR3 is TGTGCCAGCAGCCCAGGGATGAACACTGAAGCTTTCTTT. The chain employs TRBV7-6 and TRBJ1-1, with D perhaps TRBD1 (5 bases). The CDR3 spans 13 residues. CDR1 and CDR2 from the germline V gene are SGHVS and FNYEAQ. Trimming took off 5 bases at V and 0 bases at J, with 7 bases between the two ends.

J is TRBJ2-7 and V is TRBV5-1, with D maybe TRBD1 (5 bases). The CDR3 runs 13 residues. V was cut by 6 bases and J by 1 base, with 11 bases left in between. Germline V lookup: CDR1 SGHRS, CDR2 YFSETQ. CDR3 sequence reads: CASKLQGSYEQYF. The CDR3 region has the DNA TGCGCCAGCAAACTCCAGGGATCCTACGAGCAGTACTTC. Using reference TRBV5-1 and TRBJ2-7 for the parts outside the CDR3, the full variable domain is KAGVTQTPRYLIKTRGQQVTLSCSPISGHRSVSWYQQTPGQGLQFLFEYFSETQRNKGNFPGRFSGRQFSNSRSEMNVSTLELGDSALYLCASKLQGSYEQYFGPGTRLTVT.

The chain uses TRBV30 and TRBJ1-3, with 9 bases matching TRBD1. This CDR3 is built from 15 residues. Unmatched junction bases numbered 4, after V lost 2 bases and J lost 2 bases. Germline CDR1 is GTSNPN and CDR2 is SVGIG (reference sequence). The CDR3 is CAWSPWDRAGNTIYF. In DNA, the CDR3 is TGTGCCTGGAGTCCTTGGGACAGGGCTGGAAACACCATATATTTT.

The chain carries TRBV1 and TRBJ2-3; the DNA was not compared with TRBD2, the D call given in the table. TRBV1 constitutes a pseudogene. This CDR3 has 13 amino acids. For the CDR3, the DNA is TGCACCAGCAGCCAGGGAGTCACAGATACGCAGTATTTT. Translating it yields CTSSQGVTDTQYF.

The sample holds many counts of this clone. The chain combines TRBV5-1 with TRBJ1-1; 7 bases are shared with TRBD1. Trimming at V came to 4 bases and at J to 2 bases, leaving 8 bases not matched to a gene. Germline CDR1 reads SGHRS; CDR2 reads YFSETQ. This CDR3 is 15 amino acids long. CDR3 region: CASSQTDRYNTEAFF. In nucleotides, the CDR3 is TGCGCCAGCAGCCAGACGGACAGGTATAACACTGAAGCTTTCTTT.

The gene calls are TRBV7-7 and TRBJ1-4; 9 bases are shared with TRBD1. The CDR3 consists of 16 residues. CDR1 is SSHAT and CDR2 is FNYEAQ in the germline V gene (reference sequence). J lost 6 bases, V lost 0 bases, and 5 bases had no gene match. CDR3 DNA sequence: TGTGCCAGCAGCTTAGCGCAGGGACAGGGTTATGAAAAACTGTTTTTT. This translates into CASSLAQGQGYEKLFF. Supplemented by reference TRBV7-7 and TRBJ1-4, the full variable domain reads GAGVSQSPRYKVTKRGQDVTLRCDPISSHATLYWYQQALGQGPEFLTYFNYEAQPDKSGLPSDRFSAERPEGSISTLTIQRTEQRDSAMYRCASSLAQGQGYEKLFFGSGTQLSVL.

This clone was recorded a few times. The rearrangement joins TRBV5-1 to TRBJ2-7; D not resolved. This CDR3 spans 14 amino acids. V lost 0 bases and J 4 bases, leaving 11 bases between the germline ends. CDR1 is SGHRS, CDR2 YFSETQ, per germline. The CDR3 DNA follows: TGCGCCAGCAGCTTGGTTGGCAGAACGTACGAGCAGTACTTC. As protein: CASSLVGRTYEQYF.

The CDR3 reads CASSQVGSLSNTEAFF. CDR3 DNA: TGTGCCAGCAGCCAAGTCGGGAGCTTATCAAACACTGAAGCTTTCTTT. The chain links TRBV5-6 to TRBJ1-1, with D hard to call. Germline-derived CDR1 and CDR2 are SGHDT and YYEEEE. CDR3 length equals 16 residues. The ends were cut back, 4 bases at V and 2 bases at J, with 18 bases in the middle. The full variable domain, in which reference TRBV5-6 and TRBJ1-1 provide the parts outside the CDR3, is DAGVTQSPTHLIKTRGQQVTLRCSPKSGHDTVSWYQQALGQGPQFIFQYYEEEERQRGNFPDRFSGHQFPNYSSELNVNALLLGDSALYLCASSQVGSLSNTEAFFGQGTRLTVV.

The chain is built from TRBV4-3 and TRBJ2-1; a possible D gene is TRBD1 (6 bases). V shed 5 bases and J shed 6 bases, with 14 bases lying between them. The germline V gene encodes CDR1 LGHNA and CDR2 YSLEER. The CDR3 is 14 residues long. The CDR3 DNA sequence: TGCGCCAGCAGCGGGCAAACAGGGTCCAATGAGCAGTTCTTC. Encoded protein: CASSGQTGSNEQFF.

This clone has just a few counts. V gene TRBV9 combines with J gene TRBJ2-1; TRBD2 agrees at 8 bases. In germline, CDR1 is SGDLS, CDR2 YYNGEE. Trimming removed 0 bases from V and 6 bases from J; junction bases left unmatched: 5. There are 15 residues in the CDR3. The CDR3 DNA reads TGTGCCAGCAGCGTAGCGGGGGGGTACCGCAATGAGCAGTTCTTC. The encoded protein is CASSVAGGYRNEQFF.

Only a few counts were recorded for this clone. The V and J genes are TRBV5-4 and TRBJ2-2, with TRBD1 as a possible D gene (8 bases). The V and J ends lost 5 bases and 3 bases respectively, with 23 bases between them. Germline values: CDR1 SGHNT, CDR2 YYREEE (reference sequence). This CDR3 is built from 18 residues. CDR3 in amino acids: CASSQGGGRGPYTGELFF. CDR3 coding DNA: TGTGCCAGCAGTCAGGGGGGGGGCAGGGGGCCGTACACCGGGGAGCTGTTTTTT.

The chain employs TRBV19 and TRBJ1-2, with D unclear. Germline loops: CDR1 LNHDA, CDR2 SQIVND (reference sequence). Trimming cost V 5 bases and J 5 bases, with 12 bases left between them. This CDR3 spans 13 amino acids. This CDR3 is CASSLETTYGYTF. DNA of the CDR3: TGTGCCAGTAGTCTCGAGACAACGTATGGCTACACCTTC.

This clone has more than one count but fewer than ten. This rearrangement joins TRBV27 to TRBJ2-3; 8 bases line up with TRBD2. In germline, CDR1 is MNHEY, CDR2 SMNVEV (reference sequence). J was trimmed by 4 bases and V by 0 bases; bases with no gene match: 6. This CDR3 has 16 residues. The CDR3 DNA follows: TGTGCCAGCAGTTTATCGAGCGGGGGTTCACCAGATACGCAGTATTTT. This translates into CASSLSSGGSPDTQYF.

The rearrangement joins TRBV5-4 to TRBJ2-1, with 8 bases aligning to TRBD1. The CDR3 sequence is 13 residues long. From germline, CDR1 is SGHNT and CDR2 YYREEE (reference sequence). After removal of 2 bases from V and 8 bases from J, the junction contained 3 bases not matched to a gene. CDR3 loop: CASSFDRGDEQFF. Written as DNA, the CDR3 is TGTGCCAGCAGCTTTGACAGGGGCGATGAGCAGTTCTTC.

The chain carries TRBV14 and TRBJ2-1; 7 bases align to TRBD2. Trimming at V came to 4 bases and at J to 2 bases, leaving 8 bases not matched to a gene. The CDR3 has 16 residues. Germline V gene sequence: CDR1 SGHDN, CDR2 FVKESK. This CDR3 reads CASSRHGGSTYNEQFF. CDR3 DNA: TGTGCCAGCAGCCGACACGGCGGGAGCACCTACAATGAGCAGTTCTTC.

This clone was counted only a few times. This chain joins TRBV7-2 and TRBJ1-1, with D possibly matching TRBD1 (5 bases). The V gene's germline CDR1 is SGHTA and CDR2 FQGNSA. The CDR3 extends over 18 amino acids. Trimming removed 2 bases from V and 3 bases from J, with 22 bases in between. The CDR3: CASSLSVELWGVYTEAFF. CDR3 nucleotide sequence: TGTGCCAGCAGCTTATCGGTGGAGCTTTGGGGGGTTTACACTGAAGCTTTCTTT.

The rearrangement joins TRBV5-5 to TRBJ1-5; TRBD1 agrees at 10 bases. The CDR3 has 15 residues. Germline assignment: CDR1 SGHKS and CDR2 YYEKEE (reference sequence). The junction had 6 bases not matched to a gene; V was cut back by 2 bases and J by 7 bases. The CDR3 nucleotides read TGTGCCAGCAGCTTTGGGACAGGGGATTACCAGCCCCAGCATTTT. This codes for CASSFGTGDYQPQHF.

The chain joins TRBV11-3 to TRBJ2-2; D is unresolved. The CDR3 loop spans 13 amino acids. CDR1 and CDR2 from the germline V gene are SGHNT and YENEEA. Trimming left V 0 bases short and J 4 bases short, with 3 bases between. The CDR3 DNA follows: TGTGCCAGCAGCTTAGACATCACCGGGGAGCTGTTTTTT. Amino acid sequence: CASSLDITGELFF.

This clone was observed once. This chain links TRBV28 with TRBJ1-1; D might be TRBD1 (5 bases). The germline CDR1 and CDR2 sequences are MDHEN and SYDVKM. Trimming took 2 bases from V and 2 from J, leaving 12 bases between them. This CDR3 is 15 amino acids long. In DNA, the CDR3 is TGTGCCAGCAGTTTACCCCACAGGTCCAACACTGAAGCTTTCTTT. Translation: CASSLPHRSNTEAFF.

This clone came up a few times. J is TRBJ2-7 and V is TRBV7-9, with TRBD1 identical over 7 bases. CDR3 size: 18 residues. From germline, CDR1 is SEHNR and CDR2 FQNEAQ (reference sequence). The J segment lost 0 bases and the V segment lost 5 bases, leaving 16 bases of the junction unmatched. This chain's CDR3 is CASSPNPRQGLSSYEQYF. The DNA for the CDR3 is TGTGCCAGCAGCCCGAATCCTAGACAGGGCCTCAGCTCCTACGAGCAGTACTTC.

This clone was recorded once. CDR3 coding DNA: TGTGCCTGGAGACGGTCGAACACCGGGGAGCTGTTTTTT. Amino acids: CAWRRSNTGELFF. The chain is built from TRBV30 and TRBJ2-2; the D is unclear. V lost 3 bases and J 0 bases, leaving 5 bases between the germline ends. The CDR3 is made up of 13 amino acids. The germline V gene encodes CDR1 GTSNPN and CDR2 SVGIG (reference sequence).

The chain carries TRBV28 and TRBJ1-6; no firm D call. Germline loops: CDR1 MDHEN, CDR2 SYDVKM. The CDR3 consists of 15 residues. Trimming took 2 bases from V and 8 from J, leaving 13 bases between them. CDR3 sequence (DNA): TGTGCCAGCAGTTTACACTTCGTCTCACATTCACCCCTCCACTTT. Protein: CASSLHFVSHSPLHF.